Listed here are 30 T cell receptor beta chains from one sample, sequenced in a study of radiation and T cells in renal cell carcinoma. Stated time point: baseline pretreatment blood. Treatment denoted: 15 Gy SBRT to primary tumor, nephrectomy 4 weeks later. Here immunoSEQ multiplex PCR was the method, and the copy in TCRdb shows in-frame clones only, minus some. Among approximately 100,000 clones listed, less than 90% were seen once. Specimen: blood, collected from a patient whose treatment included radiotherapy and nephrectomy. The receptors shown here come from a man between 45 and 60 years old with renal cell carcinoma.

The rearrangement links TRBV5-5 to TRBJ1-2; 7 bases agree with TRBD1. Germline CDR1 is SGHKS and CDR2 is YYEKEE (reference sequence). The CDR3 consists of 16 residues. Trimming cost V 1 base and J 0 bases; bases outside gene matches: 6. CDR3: CASSLTSGTANYGYTF. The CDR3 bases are TGTGCCAGCAGCTTGACCTCCGGGACAGCTAACTATGGCTACACCTTC.

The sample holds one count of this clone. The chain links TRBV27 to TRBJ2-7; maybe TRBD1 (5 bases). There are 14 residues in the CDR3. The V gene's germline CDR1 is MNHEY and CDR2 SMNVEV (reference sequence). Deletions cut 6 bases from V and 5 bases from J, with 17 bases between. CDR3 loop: CASSPGQGNHEQYF. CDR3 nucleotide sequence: TGTGCCAGCAGCCCCGGGCAGGGAAACCACGAGCAGTACTTC.

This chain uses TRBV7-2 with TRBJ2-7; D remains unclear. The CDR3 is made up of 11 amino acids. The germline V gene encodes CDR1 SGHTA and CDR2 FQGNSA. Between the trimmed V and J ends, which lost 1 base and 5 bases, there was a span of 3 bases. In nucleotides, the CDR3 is TGTGCCAGCAGCTTAGATCACGAGCAGTACTTC. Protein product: CASSLDHEQYF.

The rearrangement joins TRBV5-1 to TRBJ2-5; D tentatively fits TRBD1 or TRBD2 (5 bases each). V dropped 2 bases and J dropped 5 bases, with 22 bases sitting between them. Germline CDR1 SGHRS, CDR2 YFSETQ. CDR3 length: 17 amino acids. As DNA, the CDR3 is TGCGCCAGCAGCTTCGGGGCCTCGGGGAATTCGGGCGAGACCCAGTACTTC. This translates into CASSFGASGNSGETQYF.

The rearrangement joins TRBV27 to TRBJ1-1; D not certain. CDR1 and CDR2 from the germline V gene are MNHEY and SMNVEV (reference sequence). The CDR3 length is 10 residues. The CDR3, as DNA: TGTGCAGTAGGGAACACTGAAGCTTTCTTT. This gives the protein CAVGNTEAFF.

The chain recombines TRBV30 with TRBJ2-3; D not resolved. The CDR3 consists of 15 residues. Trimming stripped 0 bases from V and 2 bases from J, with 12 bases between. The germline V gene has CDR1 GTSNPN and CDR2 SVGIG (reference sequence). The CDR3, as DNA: TGTGCCTGGAGTGTACTCGGCCTTCCCACAGATACGCAGTATTTT. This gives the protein CAWSVLGLPTDTQYF.

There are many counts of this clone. The CDR3, as DNA: TGTGCCAGCTCACCAAACTTCTACACAGATAATTCACCCCTCCACTTT. Translated: CASSPNFYTDNSPLHF. This rearrangement joins TRBV18 to TRBJ1-6; no reliable D call. The CDR3 runs 16 residues. The V end lost 2 bases, the J end lost 5 bases, and 13 bases lay between the germline ends. CDR1 is KGHSH, CDR2 LQKENI, per germline.

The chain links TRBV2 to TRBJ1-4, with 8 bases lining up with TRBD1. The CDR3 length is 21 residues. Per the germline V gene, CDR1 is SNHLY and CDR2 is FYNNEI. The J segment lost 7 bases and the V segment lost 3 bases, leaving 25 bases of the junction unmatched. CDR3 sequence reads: CASSDPNHDDDRGLGLEKLFF. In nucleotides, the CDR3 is TGTGCCAGCAGTGATCCCAACCACGATGATGACAGGGGTCTTGGTCTTGAAAAACTGTTTTTT.

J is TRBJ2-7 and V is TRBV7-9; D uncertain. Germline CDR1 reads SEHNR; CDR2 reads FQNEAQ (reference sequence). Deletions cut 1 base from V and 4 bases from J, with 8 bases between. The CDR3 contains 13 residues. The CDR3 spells CASSLVADYEQYF. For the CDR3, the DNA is TGTGCCAGCAGCTTAGTTGCTGATTACGAGCAGTACTTC.

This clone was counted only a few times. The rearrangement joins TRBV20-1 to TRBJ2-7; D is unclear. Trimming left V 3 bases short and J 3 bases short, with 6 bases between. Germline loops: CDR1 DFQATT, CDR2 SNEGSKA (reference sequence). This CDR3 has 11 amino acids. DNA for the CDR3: TGCAGTGCTAGTTCTGTCTACGAGCAGTACTTC. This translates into CSASSVYEQYF.

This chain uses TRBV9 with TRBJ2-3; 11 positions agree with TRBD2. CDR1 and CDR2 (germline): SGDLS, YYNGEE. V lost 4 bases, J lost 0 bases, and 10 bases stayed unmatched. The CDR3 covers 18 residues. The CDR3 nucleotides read TGTGCCAGCAGCCCAACTAGCGGGGGCCGGATTAGCACAGATACGCAGTATTTT. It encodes CASSPTSGGRISTDTQYF.

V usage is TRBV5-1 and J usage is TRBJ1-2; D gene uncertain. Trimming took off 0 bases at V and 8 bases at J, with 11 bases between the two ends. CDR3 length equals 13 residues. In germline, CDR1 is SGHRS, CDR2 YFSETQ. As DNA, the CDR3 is TGCGCCAGCAGCTTGGCCGGGAGTCACGGCTACACCTTC. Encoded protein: CASSLAGSHGYTF.

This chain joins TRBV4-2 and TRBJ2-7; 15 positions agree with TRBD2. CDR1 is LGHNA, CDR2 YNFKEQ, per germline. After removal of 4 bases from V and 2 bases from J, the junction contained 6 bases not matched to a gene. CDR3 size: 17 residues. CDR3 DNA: TGTGCCAGCAGCCGGGGACTAGCGGGGGGCAGGACCTACGAGCAGTACTTC. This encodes CASSRGLAGGRTYEQYF.

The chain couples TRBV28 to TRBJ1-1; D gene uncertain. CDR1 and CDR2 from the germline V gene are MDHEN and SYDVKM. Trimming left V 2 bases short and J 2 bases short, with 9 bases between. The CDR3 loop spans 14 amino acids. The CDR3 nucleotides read TGTGCCAGCAGTTTACGGTGGAGCAACACTGAAGCTTTCTTT. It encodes CASSLRWSNTEAFF.

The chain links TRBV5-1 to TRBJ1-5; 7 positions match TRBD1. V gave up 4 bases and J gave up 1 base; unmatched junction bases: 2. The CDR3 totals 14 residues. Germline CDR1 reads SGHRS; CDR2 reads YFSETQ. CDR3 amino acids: CASSTGQSNQPQHF. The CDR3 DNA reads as TGCGCCAGCAGCACGGGACAGAGCAATCAGCCCCAGCATTTT.

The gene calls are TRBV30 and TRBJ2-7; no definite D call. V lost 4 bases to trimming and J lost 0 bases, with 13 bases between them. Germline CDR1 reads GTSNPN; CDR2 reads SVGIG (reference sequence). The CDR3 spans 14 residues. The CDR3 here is CAWTSAVYSYEQYF. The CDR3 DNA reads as TGTGCCTGGACCTCGGCAGTTTACTCCTACGAGCAGTACTTC.

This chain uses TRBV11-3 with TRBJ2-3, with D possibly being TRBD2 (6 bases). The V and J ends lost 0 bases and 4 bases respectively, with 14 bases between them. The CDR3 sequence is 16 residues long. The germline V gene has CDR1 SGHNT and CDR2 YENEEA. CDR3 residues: CASSLEREPFADTQYF. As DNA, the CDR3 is TGTGCCAGCAGCTTAGAACGGGAGCCTTTCGCAGATACGCAGTATTTT. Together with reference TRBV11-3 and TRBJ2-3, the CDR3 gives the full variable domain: EAGVVQSPRYKIIEKKQPVAFWCNPISGHNTLYWYLQNLGQGPELLIRYENEEAVDDSQLPKDRFSAERLKGVDSTLKIQPAELGDSAVYLCASSLEREPFADTQYFGPGTRLTVL.

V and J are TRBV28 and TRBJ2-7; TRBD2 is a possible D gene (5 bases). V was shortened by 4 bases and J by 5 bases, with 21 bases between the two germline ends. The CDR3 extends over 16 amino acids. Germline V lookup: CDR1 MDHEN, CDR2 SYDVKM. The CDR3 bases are TGTGCCAGCAGTTCCCCCGGCGAGGGTACTTGGAACGAGCAGTACTTC. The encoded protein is CASSSPGEGTWNEQYF.

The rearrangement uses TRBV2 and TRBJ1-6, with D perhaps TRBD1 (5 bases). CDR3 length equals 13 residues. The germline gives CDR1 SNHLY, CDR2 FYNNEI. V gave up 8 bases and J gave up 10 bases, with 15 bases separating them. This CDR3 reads CASCKGVKSPLHF. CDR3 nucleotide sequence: TGTGCCAGCTGTAAAGGGGTTAAGTCACCCCTCCACTTT.

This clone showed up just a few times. CDR3 loop: CASSLDGLYEQYF. The CDR3 bases are TGTGCCAGCAGCTTGGATGGGCTCTACGAGCAGTACTTC. The chain joins TRBV5-4 to TRBJ2-7, with unresolved D. The germline CDR1 and CDR2 sequences are SGHNT and YYREEE (reference sequence). The germline V and J ends were trimmed by 0 bases and 3 bases, with 7 bases remaining between them. CDR3 length equals 13 residues.

The CDR3 spells CASSQEESYGYTF. The CDR3 DNA reads as TGCGCCAGCAGCCAAGAGGAGAGCTATGGCTACACCTTC. V gene TRBV4-1 combines with J gene TRBJ1-2; D is undetermined. The CDR3 has 13 amino acids. Trimming pared 0 bases from V and 4 bases from J, leaving 6 bases between. Germline V lookup: CDR1 MGHRA, CDR2 YSYEKL.

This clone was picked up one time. This CDR3 is CASSVEIRAGSTYMNTEAFF. CDR3 nucleotides: TGTGCCAGCAGTGTTGAGATCAGGGCAGGGTCGACCTATATGAACACTGAAGCTTTCTTT. The chain is built from TRBV28 and TRBJ1-1; D might be TRBD1 (5 bases). Germline V gene sequence: CDR1 MDHEN, CDR2 SYDVKM. Deletions cut 5 bases from V and 0 bases from J, with 28 bases between. The CDR3 loop spans 20 amino acids.

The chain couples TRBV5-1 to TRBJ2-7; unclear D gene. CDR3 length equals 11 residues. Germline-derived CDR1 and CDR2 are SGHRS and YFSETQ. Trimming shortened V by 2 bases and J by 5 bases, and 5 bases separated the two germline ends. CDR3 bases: TGCGCCAGCAGCTTTTCTGACGAGCAGTACTTC. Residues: CASSFSDEQYF.

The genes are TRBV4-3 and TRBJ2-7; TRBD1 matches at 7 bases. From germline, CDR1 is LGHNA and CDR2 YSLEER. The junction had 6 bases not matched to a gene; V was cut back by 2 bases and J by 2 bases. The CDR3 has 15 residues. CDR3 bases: TGCGCCAGCAGCCAACAGTGGACAGGAACCTACGAGCAGTACTTC. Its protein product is CASSQQWTGTYEQYF.

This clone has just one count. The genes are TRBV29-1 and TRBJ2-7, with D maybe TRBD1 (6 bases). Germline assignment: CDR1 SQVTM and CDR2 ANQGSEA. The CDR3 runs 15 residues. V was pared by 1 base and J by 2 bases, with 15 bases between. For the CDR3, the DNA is TGCAGCGTTGAAGTTGGCGACAGGCCAACCTACGAGCAGTACTTC. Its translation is CSVEVGDRPTYEQYF.

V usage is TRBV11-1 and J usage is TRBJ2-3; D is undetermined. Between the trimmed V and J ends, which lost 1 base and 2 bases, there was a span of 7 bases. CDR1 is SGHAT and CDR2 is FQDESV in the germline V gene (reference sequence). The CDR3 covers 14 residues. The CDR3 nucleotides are TGTGCCAGCAGCTTAGATGTCTCCACAGATACGCAGTATTTT. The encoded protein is CASSLDVSTDTQYF.

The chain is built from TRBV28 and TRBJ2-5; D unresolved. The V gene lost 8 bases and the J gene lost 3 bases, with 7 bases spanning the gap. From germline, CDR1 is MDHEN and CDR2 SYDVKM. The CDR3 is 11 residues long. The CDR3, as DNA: TGTGCCAGCCTAAACGAAGAGACCCAGTACTTC. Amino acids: CASLNEETQYF. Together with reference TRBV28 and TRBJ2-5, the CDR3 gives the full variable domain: DVKVTQSSRYLVKRTGEKVFLECVQDMDHENMFWYRQDPGLGLRLIYFSYDVKMKEKGDIPEGYSVSREKKERFSLILESASTNQTSMYLCASLNEETQYFGPGTRLLVL.

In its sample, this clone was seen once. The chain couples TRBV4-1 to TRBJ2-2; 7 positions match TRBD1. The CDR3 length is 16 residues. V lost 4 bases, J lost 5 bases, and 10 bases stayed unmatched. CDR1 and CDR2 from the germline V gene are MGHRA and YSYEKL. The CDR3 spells CASSPGRQGGTGELFF. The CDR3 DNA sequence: TGCGCCAGCAGCCCAGGACGACAGGGTGGAACCGGGGAGCTGTTTTTT.

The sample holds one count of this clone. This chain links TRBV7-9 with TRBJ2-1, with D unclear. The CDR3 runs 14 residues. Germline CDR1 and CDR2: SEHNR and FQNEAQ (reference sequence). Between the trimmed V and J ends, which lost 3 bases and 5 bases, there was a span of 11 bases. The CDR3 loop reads CASSFGAGNNEQFF. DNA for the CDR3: TGTGCCAGCAGCTTTGGTGCAGGAAACAATGAGCAGTTCTTC.

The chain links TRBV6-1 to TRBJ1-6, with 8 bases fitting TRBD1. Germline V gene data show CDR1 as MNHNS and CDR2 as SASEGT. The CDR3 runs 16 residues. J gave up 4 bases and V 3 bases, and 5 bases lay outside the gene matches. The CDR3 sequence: CASSDKDRGYNSPLHF. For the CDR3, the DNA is TGTGCCAGCAGTGATAAAGACAGGGGTTATAATTCACCCCTCCACTTT.